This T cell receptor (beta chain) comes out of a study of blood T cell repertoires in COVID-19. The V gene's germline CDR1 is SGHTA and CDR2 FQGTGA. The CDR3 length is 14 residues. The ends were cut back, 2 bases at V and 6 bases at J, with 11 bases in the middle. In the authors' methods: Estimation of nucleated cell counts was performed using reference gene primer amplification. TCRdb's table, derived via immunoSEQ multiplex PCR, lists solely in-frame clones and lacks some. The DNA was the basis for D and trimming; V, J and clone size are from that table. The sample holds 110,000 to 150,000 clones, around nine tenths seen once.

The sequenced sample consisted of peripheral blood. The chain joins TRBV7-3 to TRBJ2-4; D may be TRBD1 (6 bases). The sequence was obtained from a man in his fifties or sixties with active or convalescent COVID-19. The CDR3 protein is CASSLGSRGNIQYF. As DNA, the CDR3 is TGTGCCAGCAGCTTAGGTAGCAGGGGAAACATTCAGTACTTC.